A single sample is the source of the 4 T cell receptor beta chains below, sequenced in a study of blood T cell repertoires in COVID-19. Profiling relied on immunoSEQ multiplex PCR, and the TCRdb table lists in-frame clones only, not all of them. The table lists under 300,000 clones, roughly 84% of them singletons. Sequencing input: peripheral blood. These receptors were taken from a woman aged 40 to 50 who had recovered from COVID-19.

The chain is built from TRBV7-9 and TRBJ1-3; maybe TRBD1 (5 bases). V shed 4 bases and J shed 1 base, with 11 bases lying between them. Germline CDR1 and CDR2: SEHNR and FQNEAQ (reference sequence). This CDR3 is 15 amino acids long. The CDR3 nucleotides read TGTGCCAGCAGCTCTGCCCCAGGGTCTGGAAACACCATATATTTT. Translated, it gives CASSSAPGSGNTIYF. Looking up the rest from reference TRBV7-9 and TRBJ1-3 gives the full variable domain: DTGVSQNPRHKITKRGQNVTFRCDPISEHNRLYWYRQTLGQGPEFLTYFQNEAQLEKSRLLSDRFSAERPKGSFSTLEIQRTEQGDSAMYLCASSSAPGSGNTIYFGEGSWLTVV.

The chain couples TRBV2 to TRBJ2-7; 7 nucleotides match TRBD1. CDR3 size: 14 residues. CDR1 and CDR2 (germline): SNHLY, FYNNEI. V trimming: 7 bases; J trimming: 6 bases; junction bases outside the gene matches: 12. The CDR3 reads CASTRQGESLEQYF. CDR3 DNA: TGTGCCAGCACCAGACAGGGCGAATCGCTCGAGCAGTACTTC.

The J gene is TRBJ2-1, the V gene TRBV27; D remains ambiguous. The germline V gene encodes CDR1 MNHEY and CDR2 SMNVEV (reference sequence). The CDR3 length is 13 residues. The V end lost 6 bases, the J end lost 0 bases, and 6 bases lay between the germline ends. CDR3 residues: CASRANSYNEQFF. For the CDR3, the DNA is TGTGCCAGCAGAGCGAACTCCTACAATGAGCAGTTCTTC.

The chain employs TRBV12-5 and TRBJ1-5; maybe TRBD1 (6 bases). Trimming removed 1 base from V and 3 bases from J, with 10 bases in between. The germline V gene has CDR1 LGHNT and CDR2 FRNRAP. This CDR3 spans 15 amino acids. In nucleotides, the CDR3 is TGTGCTAGTGGTTTGGGACAGGTCGCCAATCAGCCCCAGCATTTT. This translates into CASGLGQVANQPQHF.